This entry is about one T cell receptor beta chain. This sample also contains other DNA sequences that code for the same CDR3. The entry originates in a study of blood T cell repertoires in COVID-19. Overall study context: Samples came from the United States, Italy and Spain, spanning acute and convalescent COVID-19. Sources were T cells, B-cell-depleted T cells, or PBMCs; the material itself was cDNA or gDNA.

Germline CDR1 is SNHLY and CDR2 is FYNNEI. V shed 8 bases and J 6 bases; nucleotides not matched to a gene: 8. This CDR3 contains 14 residues. Original data processing: Reference gene primer amplification gave estimated nucleated cell counts. Clones were read by immunoSEQ multiplex PCR, and TCRdb kept only the in-frame ones, dropping some. D and trimming come from the DNA, and the V and J calls and clone size come from that table. The sample contains some 94,000 clones, roughly 72% of which appear only once. This TCR derives from a woman between 55 and 75 years old in a cohort sampled during active or convalescent COVID-19. V is TRBV2 and J is TRBJ2-2; TRBD1 matches at 8 bases. Specimen: peripheral blood. The CDR3 loop reads CASRGRGLSGELFF. In DNA, the CDR3 is TGTGCCAGCCGGGGCAGGGGGCTTTCCGGGGAGCTGTTTTTT. Combining the CDR3 with reference TRBV2 and TRBJ2-2 gives the whole variable domain EPEVTQTPSHQVTQMGQEVILRCVPISNHLYFYWYRQILGQKVEFLVSFYNNEISEKSEIFDDQFSVERPDGSNFTLKIRSTKLEDSAMYFCASRGRGLSGELFFGEGSRLTVL.